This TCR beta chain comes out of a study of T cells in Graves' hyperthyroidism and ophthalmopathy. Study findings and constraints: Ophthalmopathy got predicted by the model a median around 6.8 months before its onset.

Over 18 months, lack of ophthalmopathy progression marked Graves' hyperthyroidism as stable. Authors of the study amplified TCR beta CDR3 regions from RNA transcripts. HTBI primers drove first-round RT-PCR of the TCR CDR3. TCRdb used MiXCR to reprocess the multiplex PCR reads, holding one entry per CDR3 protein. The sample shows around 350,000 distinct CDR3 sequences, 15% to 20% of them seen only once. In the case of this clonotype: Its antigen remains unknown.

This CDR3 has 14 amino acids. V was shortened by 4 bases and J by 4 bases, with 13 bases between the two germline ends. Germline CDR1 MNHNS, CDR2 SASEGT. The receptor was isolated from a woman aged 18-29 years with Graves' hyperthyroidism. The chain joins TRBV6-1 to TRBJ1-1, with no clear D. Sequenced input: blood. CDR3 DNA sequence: TGTGCCAGCAGTGGCTCCGGGGAAGGCACTGAAGCTTTCTTT. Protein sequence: CASSGSGEGTEAFF.